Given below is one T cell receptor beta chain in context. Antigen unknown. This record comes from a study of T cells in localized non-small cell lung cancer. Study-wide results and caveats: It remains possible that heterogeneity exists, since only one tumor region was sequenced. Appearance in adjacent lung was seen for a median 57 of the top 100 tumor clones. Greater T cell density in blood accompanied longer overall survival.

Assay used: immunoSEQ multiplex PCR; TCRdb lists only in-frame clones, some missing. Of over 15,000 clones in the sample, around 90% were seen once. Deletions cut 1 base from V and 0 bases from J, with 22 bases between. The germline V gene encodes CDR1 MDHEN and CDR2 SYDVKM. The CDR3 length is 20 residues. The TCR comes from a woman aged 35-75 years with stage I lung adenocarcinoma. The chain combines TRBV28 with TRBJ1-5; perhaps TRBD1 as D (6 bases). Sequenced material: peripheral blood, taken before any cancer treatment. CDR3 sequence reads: CASSLSSPTRGAYSNQPQHF. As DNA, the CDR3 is TGTGCCAGCAGTTTATCCAGCCCGACCAGGGGAGCGTATAGCAATCAGCCCCAGCATTTT.